The rows below give T cell receptor beta chains drawn from one sample of a study of T cell responses to AZD1222 COVID-19 vaccine. Libraries were prepared by immunoSEQ multiplex PCR; TCRdb keeps only in-frame clonotypes and omits some of them. The table has about 100,000 clones, around nine tenths seen once. Sequences were derived from peripheral blood, sampled on day 0 of AZD1222 vaccination. Source of these receptors: an adult in good health. CDR3s include the opening cysteine and the closing phenylalanine or tryptophan. D genes are given only for firm matches. Size is omitted from some rows. Given values are once, few, many or a class for expanded clones.

J gene,CDR3 length,D gene,V gene,clone size,CDR3 protein,CDR3 DNA
TRBJ2-1,16,TRBD2,TRBV7-6,-,CASSLSPLAGANEQFF,TGTGCCAGCAGCTTATCCCCACTAGCGGGAGCCAATGAGCAGTTCTTC
TRBJ1-4,15,-,TRBV7-9,-,CASSFSGGTNEKLFF,TGTGCCAGCAGCTTCTCGGGGGGGACTAATGAAAAACTGTTTTTT
TRBJ2-4,15,-,TRBV6-2/TRBV6-3,-,CASSYGLARTNIQYF,TGTGCCAGCAGTTATGGGTTGGCCCGTACTAACATTCAGTACTTC
TRBJ2-2,14,TRBD1,TRBV30,-,CAWIWTGTTGELFF,TGTGCCTGGATTTGGACAGGGACAACCGGGGAGCTGTTTTTT
TRBJ1-2,14,TRBD1,TRBV27,once,CASSFSTGAGGYTF,TGTGCCAGCAGTTTTTCCACAGGGGCCGGCGGCTACACCTTC
TRBJ2-1,15,-,TRBV15,-,CATSRGGGFYNEQFF,TGTGCCACCAGCAGAGGTGGAGGGTTCTACAATGAGCAGTTCTTC
TRBJ2-7,14,-,TRBV27,-,CASSLRQRNYEQYF,TGTGCCAGCAGTTTAAGACAGAGAAACTACGAGCAGTACTTC
TRBJ1-6,10,-,TRBV20-1,-,CSAHYRTVHF,TGCAGTGCCCATTACCGTACAGTCCACTTT
TRBJ1-5,14,-,TRBV19,-,CASRQDYSNQPQHF,TGTGCCAGCCGACAGGACTATAGCAATCAGCCCCAGCATTTT
TRBJ1-1,16,-,TRBV3-1/TRBV3-2,few,CASSQFVRTAAGPALF,TGTGCCAGCAGCCAATTTGTGAGGACAGCTGCAGGGCCGGCTCTTTTT
TRBJ1-5,15,TRBD1,TRBV19,-,CATQAQGGFLWPQHF,TGTGCCACCCAAGCACAGGGGGGCTTCTTGTGGCCCCAGCATTTT
TRBJ1-4,15,-,TRBV3-1/TRBV3-2,-,CASTRTGVIGEKLFF,TGTGCCAGCACCAGGACGGGGGTAATAGGGGAAAAACTGTTTTTT
TRBJ2-2,15,-,TRBV29-1,-,CSVEDLRVSTGELFF,TGCAGCGTTGAAGATCTCAGGGTGAGCACCGGGGAGCTGTTTTTT
TRBJ1-2,12,-,TRBV19,-,CATRTGVGGYTF,TGTGCCACCCGCACCGGGGTGGGTGGCTACACCTTC
TRBJ1-6,16,-,TRBV10-3,few,CAISEARDPNNSPLHF,TGTGCCATCAGTGAGGCCAGGGATCCGAATAATTCACCCCTCCACTTT
TRBJ2-7,16,TRBD2,TRBV11-2,-,CASSLDSGGSSYEQYF,TGTGCCAGCAGCTTGGATAGCGGGGGAAGCTCCTACGAGCAGTACTTC
TRBJ1-1,14,-,TRBV19,-,CASSGGEGYTEAFF,TGTGCCAGTAGTGGGGGGGAGGGCTACACTGAAGCTTTCTTT